Below, 5 T cell receptor beta chains from the same sample are listed, as sequenced in a study of cytomegalovirus exposure and HLA in healthy donors. PCR amplification relied on 60 Vbeta primers (plus 13 Jbeta primers). Profiled with immunoSEQ multiplex PCR; TCRdb holds only in-frame clones, not every one. The data show approximately 130,000 clones, about four fifths seen once. The sample comprised PBMCs. The receptors here all came from a man aged 18 to 35 in good health and CMV-seronegative.

CDR3 protein: CASSRRQESYEQYF. CDR3 nucleotide sequence: TGTGCCAGCAGCCGAAGACAGGAGTCCTACGAGCAGTACTTC. The chain carries TRBV7-6 and TRBJ2-7; D may be TRBD1 (6 bases). Germline CDR1 SGHVS, CDR2 FNYEAQ. With 5 bases removed from V and 1 base from J, the gap between germline ends came to 12 bases. The CDR3 is 14 residues long.

The chain is built from TRBV28 and TRBJ2-4; possibly TRBD1 for D (6 bases). Trimming shortened V by 5 bases and J by 4 bases, and 21 bases separated the two germline ends. CDR1 and CDR2 (germline): MDHEN, SYDVKM. The CDR3 spans 17 residues. CDR3 in DNA: TGTGCCAGCAGTCCACTGACCCAGGGGATGGAGAAAAACATTCAGTACTTC. It specifies CASSPLTQGMEKNIQYF.

V is TRBV28 and J is TRBJ1-2; 7 bases line up with TRBD1. CDR3 length equals 17 residues. The trim removed 6 bases at V and 5 bases at J, leaving 18 bases unmatched. Looked up from germline, CDR1 is MDHEN and CDR2 is SYDVKM. CDR3 amino acids: CASSPWIFKGADYGYTF. DNA for the CDR3: TGTGCCAGCAGCCCCTGGATTTTTAAGGGGGCGGATTATGGCTACACCTTC.

The chain has TRBV19 and TRBJ2-7, with TRBD2 matching over 7 bases. V was clipped by 4 bases and J by 1 base; unmatched bases: 4. The CDR3 is made up of 14 amino acids. CDR1 LNHDA and CDR2 SQIVND come from the germline V gene (reference sequence). The CDR3 spells CASSTSGSSYEQYF. The CDR3 bases are TGTGCCAGTAGTACTAGCGGTTCGTCCTACGAGCAGTACTTC.

The genes are TRBV4-2 and TRBJ2-3, with D maybe TRBD2 (6 bases). Trimming took 0 bases from V and 2 from J, leaving 18 bases between them. This CDR3 has 18 residues. CDR1 and CDR2 from the germline V gene are LGHNA and YNFKEQ. Written as DNA, the CDR3 is TGTGCCAGCAGCCAAGACGGGGTAATGTGGGGGGTCACAGATACGCAGTATTTT. It is translated as CASSQDGVMWGVTDTQYF.